Below are 32 T cell receptor beta chains sequenced from a single sample in a study of a mutant IDH1 vaccine in newly diagnosed glioma. Method: immunoSEQ multiplex PCR; TCRdb's copy keeps in-frame clones and lacks some. The data contain around 92,000 clones, around 82% of them singletons. Time point indicated: baseline, week 1 (first vaccination visit). Regarding treatment: pre-vaccination baseline after standard-of-care therapy. This specimen consisted of PBMCs, obtained from a glioma patient treated with radiotherapy, temozolomide or both. The receptors were sampled from a woman aged 45-60 years with glioma.

This rearrangement joins TRBV30 to TRBJ2-2; D is uncertain. CDR1 and CDR2 (germline): GTSNPN, SVGIG (reference sequence). This CDR3 region has 14 residues. The V end lost 0 bases, the J end lost 0 bases, and 5 bases lay between the germline ends. The CDR3 region is CAWSVGANTGELFF. The CDR3 coding sequence is TGTGCCTGGAGTGTGGGTGCGAACACCGGGGAGCTGTTTTTT.

This chain links TRBV7-2 with TRBJ1-1; D is uncertain. Germline V gene sequence: CDR1 SGHTA, CDR2 FQGNSA. This CDR3 has 12 amino acids. The V gene lost 1 base and the J gene lost 6 bases, with 6 bases spanning the gap. CDR3 nucleotide sequence: TGTGCCAGCAGCTTAGGCGCAGCTGAAGCTTTCTTT. The encoded protein is CASSLGAAEAFF.

The CDR3 coding sequence is TGCGCCAGCAGCCGGTGGACAGGTAATAGCAATCAGCCCCAGCATTTT. This sequence encodes CASSRWTGNSNQPQHF. The chain employs TRBV4-1 and TRBJ1-5, with 7 bases that match TRBD1. Germline assignment: CDR1 MGHRA and CDR2 YSYEKL. The CDR3 is 16 residues long. Trimming cost V 4 bases and J 0 bases; bases outside gene matches: 6.

In this sample, this clone turned up a few times. V is TRBV7-9 and J is TRBJ1-5, with 7 bases aligning to TRBD1. Germline V gene data show CDR1 as SEHNR and CDR2 as FQNEAQ (reference sequence). The CDR3 extends over 14 amino acids. Trimming at V came to 2 bases and at J to 3 bases, leaving 1 base not matched to a gene. The CDR3 nucleotides read TGTGCCAGCAGCTTACAGGGGGACAATCAGCCCCAGCATTTT. It specifies CASSLQGDNQPQHF. Full variable domain (outside the CDR3, taken from reference TRBV7-9 and TRBJ1-5): DTGVSQNPRHKITKRGQNVTFRCDPISEHNRLYWYRQTLGQGPEFLTYFQNEAQLEKSRLLSDRFSAERPKGSFSTLEIQRTEQGDSAMYLCASSLQGDNQPQHFGDGTRLSIL.

In this sample, this clone turned up a few times. The genes are TRBV13 and TRBJ1-3, with 8 bases lining up with TRBD1. Trimming removed 3 bases from V and 7 bases from J; junction bases left unmatched: 5. Looked up from germline, CDR1 is PRHDT and CDR2 is FYEKMQ (reference sequence). The CDR3 spans 14 residues. CDR3 amino acids: CASSLDRVSNTIYF. DNA of the CDR3: TGTGCCAGCAGCTTGGACAGGGTTAGTAACACCATATATTTT.

V usage is TRBV30 and J usage is TRBJ1-3; D unresolved. Per the germline V gene, CDR1 is GTSNPN and CDR2 is SVGIG (reference sequence). This CDR3 is 14 amino acids long. V lost 7 bases and J lost 4, with 17 bases in between. CDR3 coding DNA: TGTGCCTTCGTGACGGCTGCTGTAGGAAACACCATATATTTT. Protein sequence: CAFVTAAVGNTIYF.

The genes are TRBV4-2 and TRBJ2-3; TRBD2 matches at 13 bases. The CDR3 contains 15 residues. In germline, CDR1 is LGHNA, CDR2 YNFKEQ. The junction had 0 bases not matched to a gene; V was cut back by 2 bases and J by 4 bases. The DNA of the CDR3 is TGTGCCAGCAGCCAAACTAGCGGGGGGGCAGATACGCAGTATTTT. It specifies CASSQTSGGADTQYF.

The chain couples TRBV30 to TRBJ1-2, with D hard to call. V lost 0 bases, J lost 5 bases, and 10 bases lay in between. The germline V gene has CDR1 GTSNPN and CDR2 SVGIG (reference sequence). CDR3 size: 13 residues. The CDR3 DNA reads TGTGCCTGGAGTGTAAACATCGGATATGGCTACACCTTC. This encodes CAWSVNIGYGYTF.

This clone was observed a few times. The V gene is TRBV30, the J gene TRBJ1-5; 8 bases agree with TRBD1. CDR3 length equals 13 residues. The V gene end was trimmed by 2 bases and the J gene end by 7 bases; junction bases not matched to a gene: 4. CDR1 is GTSNPN, CDR2 SVGIG, per germline (reference sequence). The CDR3 spells CAWSLTGEQPQHF. The CDR3 region has the DNA TGTGCCTGGAGTTTGACAGGGGAACAGCCCCAGCATTTT.

V is TRBV5-1 and J is TRBJ2-5, with D possibly being TRBD1 (5 bases). V lost 0 bases, J lost 7 bases, and 13 bases lay in between. CDR3 length equals 14 residues. In germline, CDR1 is SGHRS, CDR2 YFSETQ. The CDR3 DNA follows: TGCGCCAGCAGCTTGGGGGGCCCTCCACGGACCCAGTACTTC. As protein: CASSLGGPPRTQYF.

The rearrangement joins TRBV19 to TRBJ2-7, with D possibly TRBD2 on 5 matching bases. V was cut by 8 bases and J by 4 bases, with 12 bases left in between. The CDR3 contains 12 residues. CDR1 is LNHDA, CDR2 SQIVND, per germline (reference sequence). The CDR3 coding sequence is TGTGCCAGTCACGGGGAGAGATACGAGCAGTACTTC. Translation: CASHGERYEQYF.

The V call is TRBV7-2, the J call TRBJ1-5; D gene uncertain. The CDR3 has 15 residues. In germline, CDR1 is SGHTA, CDR2 FQGNSA. Trimming took 6 bases from V and 4 from J, leaving 16 bases between them. CDR3 region: CASRQTVGRNQPQHF. In DNA form, the CDR3 reads TGTGCCAGCAGACAAACTGTTGGGCGTAATCAGCCCCAGCATTTT.

Only one count was recorded for this clone. Within the sample, other DNA sequences also encode this same CDR3. The V and J genes are TRBV2 and TRBJ1-2; 9 bases agree with TRBD1. The CDR3 spans 14 residues. Germline values: CDR1 SNHLY, CDR2 FYNNEI. Trimming at V came to 7 bases and at J to 3 bases, leaving 6 bases not matched to a gene. The CDR3 DNA reads TGTGCCAGCACCCCGGGACAGGGTCACTATGGCTACACCTTC. Translation: CASTPGQGHYGYTF. Full variable domain (remainder filled in from reference TRBV2 and TRBJ1-2): EPEVTQTPSHQVTQMGQEVILRCVPISNHLYFYWYRQILGQKVEFLVSFYNNEISEKSEIFDDQFSVERPDGSNFTLKIRSTKLEDSAMYFCASTPGQGHYGYTFGSGTRLTVV.

The rearrangement uses TRBV7-2 and TRBJ2-2; no clear D gene. The CDR3 has 13 amino acids. V lost 2 bases to trimming and J lost 8 bases, with 9 bases between them. The germline V gene encodes CDR1 SGHTA and CDR2 FQGNSA. This CDR3 is CASSLHPTGELFF. The CDR3 DNA sequence: TGTGCCAGCAGCTTACACCCCACTGGGGAGCTGTTTTTT.

The CDR3 nucleotides are TGTGCCAGCTCATCAAGGGCAGGGGGGCAAGAGACCCAGTACTTC. Translation gives CASSSRAGGQETQYF. This sequence joins TRBV18 and TRBJ2-5; D might be TRBD1 (7 bases). This CDR3 region has 15 residues. Germline-derived CDR1 and CDR2 are KGHSH and LQKENI. Trimming stripped 5 bases from V and 2 bases from J, with 15 bases between. Variable domain in full (rest from reference TRBV18 and TRBJ2-5): NAGVMQNPRHLVRRRGQEARLRCSPMKGHSHVYWYRQLPEEGLKFMVYLQKENIIDESGMPKERFSAEFPKEGPSILRIQQVVRGDSAAYFCASSSRAGGQETQYFGPGTRLLVL.

The chain is built from TRBV29-1 and TRBJ2-4; TRBD2 matches 8 bases. Germline loops: CDR1 SQVTM, CDR2 ANQGSEA. This CDR3 has 15 amino acids. Unmatched junction bases numbered 9, after V lost 7 bases and J lost 1 base. Here the CDR3 reads CSAGGVAGAKNIQYF. DNA of the CDR3: TGCAGCGCCGGGGGGGTAGCCGGGGCCAAAAACATTCAGTACTTC.

The chain uses TRBV5-6 and TRBJ2-4; D might be TRBD2 (5 bases). Per germline, CDR1 SGHDT and CDR2 YYEEEE. The CDR3 length is 15 residues. Trimming stripped 4 bases from V and 0 bases from J, with 11 bases between. The chain's CDR3 is CASSRGSIAKNIQYF. The CDR3 bases are TGTGCCAGCAGCCGAGGGTCTATAGCCAAAAACATTCAGTACTTC. The whole variable domain, remainder taken from reference TRBV5-6 and TRBJ2-4, is DAGVTQSPTHLIKTRGQQVTLRCSPKSGHDTVSWYQQALGQGPQFIFQYYEEEERQRGNFPDRFSGHQFPNYSSELNVNALLLGDSALYLCASSRGSIAKNIQYFGAGTRLSVL.

V and J are TRBV5-1 and TRBJ1-6; D unresolved. CDR1 is SGHRS and CDR2 is YFSETQ in the germline V gene. V lost 0 bases to trimming and J lost 5 bases, with 9 bases between them. This CDR3 region has 15 residues. CDR3 protein: CASSLEHVNNSPLHF. DNA of the CDR3: TGCGCCAGCAGCTTGGAGCACGTTAATAATTCACCCCTCCACTTT.

The V and J genes are TRBV6-1 and TRBJ1-5; 9 positions agree with TRBD1. V dropped 6 bases and J dropped 6; count of bases not matched to a gene: 6. There are 14 residues in the CDR3. Germline V lookup: CDR1 MNHNS, CDR2 SASEGT. Here the CDR3 reads CASRAQGAGQPQHF. The CDR3 DNA reads as TGTGCCAGCAGAGCACAGGGGGCAGGTCAGCCCCAGCATTTT.

The rearrangement joins TRBV4-1 to TRBJ2-5; the match to TRBD2 covers 8 bases. After removal of 6 bases from V and 2 bases from J, the junction contained 11 bases not matched to a gene. The V gene's germline CDR1 is MGHRA and CDR2 YSYEKL. The CDR3 is 16 residues long. CDR3 protein: CASSRSGGGLQETQYF. The CDR3, as DNA: TGCGCCAGCAGTCGATCGGGAGGGGGGTTACAAGAGACCCAGTACTTC.

The genes are TRBV5-5 and TRBJ1-5, with D possibly being TRBD1 (6 bases). The CDR3 covers 15 residues. Germline V gene data show CDR1 as SGHKS and CDR2 as YYEKEE (reference sequence). Trimming shortened V by 4 bases and J by 0 bases, and 11 bases separated the two germline ends. The CDR3 spells CASSPRQDSNQPQHF. The CDR3 region has the DNA TGTGCCAGCAGCCCCAGACAGGATAGCAATCAGCCCCAGCATTTT.

The chain uses TRBV7-9 and TRBJ1-2; possible D gene TRBD1, 5 bases. Germline V gene lookup returns CDR1 SEHNR and CDR2 FQNEAQ (reference sequence). V lost 0 bases, J lost 8 bases, and 13 bases lay in between. The CDR3 extends over 14 amino acids. CDR3 sequence reads: CASSLATQGKGYTF. CDR3 DNA sequence: TGTGCCAGCAGCTTAGCGACCCAGGGCAAAGGCTACACCTTC. The whole variable domain, filled in from reference TRBV7-9 and TRBJ1-2, reads DTGVSQNPRHKITKRGQNVTFRCDPISEHNRLYWYRQTLGQGPEFLTYFQNEAQLEKSRLLSDRFSAERPKGSFSTLEIQRTEQGDSAMYLCASSLATQGKGYTFGSGTRLTVV.

The gene calls are TRBV2 and TRBJ2-3; D remains ambiguous. Germline V gene sequence: CDR1 SNHLY, CDR2 FYNNEI. Trimming left V 5 bases short and J 1 base short, with 7 bases between. This CDR3 is built from 13 residues. CDR3 nucleotide sequence: TGTGCCAGCAGTCCCTCGGGCACAGATACGCAGTATTTT. This encodes CASSPSGTDTQYF.

The chain is built from TRBV6-6 and TRBJ2-5; D gene uncertain. This CDR3 comprises 12 residues. Looked up from germline, CDR1 is MNHNY and CDR2 is SVGAGI (reference sequence). The V gene lost 8 bases and the J gene lost 1 base, with 8 bases spanning the gap. CDR3 loop: CASRRGQETQYF. The CDR3 region has the DNA TGTGCCAGCCGCCGCGGCCAAGAGACCCAGTACTTC.

This chain uses TRBV25-1 with TRBJ1-6, with D unclear. The CDR3 consists of 13 residues. Germline V gives CDR1 MGHDK, CDR2 SYGVNS. V lost 6 bases and J lost 10, with 13 bases in between. This CDR3 is CASRTQVISPLHF. The CDR3 bases are TGTGCCAGCAGGACCCAAGTCATCTCACCCCTCCACTTT.

This clone has a single count. The V call is TRBV19, the J call TRBJ1-2; D remains unclear. The V end was cut by 4 bases, the J end by 4 bases, with 19 bases between. This CDR3 contains 16 residues. CDR1 LNHDA and CDR2 SQIVND come from the germline V gene (reference sequence). The CDR3 DNA reads TGTGCCAGTAGTAGATTAAGCAGCACCCTTGGCTATGGCTACACCTTC. This codes for CASSRLSSTLGYGYTF.

J is TRBJ2-3 and V is TRBV6-4, with 7 positions matching TRBD1. The V and J ends lost 2 bases and 9 bases, in that order; junction bases with no gene match: 11. This CDR3 is built from 15 residues. Germline V gene data show CDR1 as MRHNA and CDR2 as SNTAGT. The chain's CDR3 is CASSDGTERLVTQYF. The CDR3 coding sequence is TGTGCCAGCAGTGACGGGACAGAGCGTTTAGTAACGCAGTATTTT.

The V call is TRBV7-2, the J call TRBJ1-5; D gene unclear. There are 13 residues in the CDR3. Germline V CDR1 and CDR2: SGHTA, FQGNSA. Deletions cut 4 bases from V and 5 bases from J, with 9 bases between. Here the CDR3 DNA reads TGTGCCAGCAGCTCCGAGAGGTATCAGCCCCAGCATTTT. It codes for CASSSERYQPQHF.

V usage is TRBV5-3 and J usage is TRBJ2-7, with 9 bases fitting TRBD2. TRBV5-3 is an ORF for which the function is uncertain. V shed 4 bases and J 0 bases; nucleotides not matched to a gene: 2. The CDR3 spans 14 residues. CDR3: CARSDSGGSYEQYF. The DNA for the CDR3 is TGTGCCAGAAGCGATAGCGGGGGCTCCTACGAGCAGTACTTC.

The chain links TRBV9 to TRBJ2-1, with a possible D match to TRBD1 (6 bases). CDR1 SGDLS and CDR2 YYNGEE come from the germline V gene. Trimming shortened V by 3 bases and J by 13 bases, and 11 bases separated the two germline ends. The CDR3 spans 11 residues. CDR3 DNA sequence: TGTGCCAGCAGCGGACGGGACACACAGTTCTTC. Protein sequence: CASSGRDTQFF.

Concerning this clone itself: One end of the junction varies from germline; a read error may be responsible. This chain connects TRBV29-1 to TRBJ1-2, with 8 bases that match TRBD1. The germline CDR1 and CDR2 sequences are SQVTM and ANQGSEA. The CDR3 length is 12 residues. The CDR3 is CSVEAGGGGYTF. The CDR3 region has the DNA TGCAGCGTCGAAGCAGGGGGCGGGGGCTACACCTTC.

This rearrangement joins TRBV5-4 to TRBJ2-2, with TRBD1 as a possible D gene (6 bases). Per germline, CDR1 SGHNT and CDR2 YYREEE (reference sequence). The V end was cut by 0 bases, the J end by 4 bases, with 7 bases between. The CDR3 spans 14 residues. This CDR3 reads CASSLGQVTGELFF. The CDR3 region has the DNA TGTGCCAGCAGCTTGGGACAGGTCACCGGGGAGCTGTTTTTT.